The T cell receptor (beta chain) described here comes from a study of shared clonotypes between healthy human individuals (dated by TCRdb to about 2020). With respect to the entire study: The cohort included three men and two women between 18 and 49 years of age. For each donor, CD4 naive and CD4 memory were each run on three plates, CD8 naive on two plates, and CD8 memory on one plate. Blood TCR repertoires of 5 or 6 healthy adults were deeply sequenced to estimate repertoire size and the extent of clonotype sharing between individuals. To increase sequencing depth and limit assay-specific biases, TCR repertoire library preparation and sequencing were carried out by different laboratories using diverse techniques. Leukapheresis yielded between about 0.8 and 9.5 billion PBMCs per donor.

Remarks on this clone: The clone's antigen remains unknown. This may arise from a read error, as a much more abundant clone is one base away. This sample includes further DNA sequences coding for the same CDR3.

V is trimmed back by 3 bases and J by 1 base, and the junction contains 1 base that no gene match accounts for. The CDR3 covers 14 residues, taking in both the cysteine and the phenylalanine. Only the CDR3 portion is preserved as DNA: 42 bases, with reading frame beginning at the first base. Sequences SGHRS (CDR1) and YFSETQ (CDR2) are obtained from the germline V gene. Summary of the overall study and its limitations: Estimated clonotype richness was generally larger for naive than for memory subsets. The genetic and exposure-history diversity represented was limited by the small number of donors. Sampling was restricted to blood, and TCR repertoires in tissue are likely to differ from TCR repertoires in blood. Rarefaction of sorted-subset datasets indicated incomplete sequencing despite the large sequencing depth. Across four donors, approximately 5% of naive CD4, over 3% of naive CD8, around 2.5% of memory CD4, and 0.4% to 0.45% of memory CD8 clonotypes were shared. Pairwise subsampling led to the expectation that sequencing depth would affect the degree of clonotype sharing among donors. Compared with non-shared clonotypes, the clonotypes found in all four sorted-subset donors had higher generation probabilities.

Using the deep immunoSEQ assay, multiplex PCR amplified TCR CDR3 regions from genomic DNA. Genomic DNA extracted from each cell subset was distributed evenly over all wells of several immunoSEQ 96-well plates, and each plate served as one replicate. For sorted subsets, 150 to 250 ng of genomic DNA, equivalent to around 29,000 T cell genomes, went into each replicate PCR. Purified libraries were quantified with a Qubit 3.0 fluorometer, sized on a Bioanalyzer 2100, and re-quantified with the KAPA Library Quantification kit. Each immunoSEQ 96-well plate was sequenced on its own single-read 150-cycle Illumina NextSeq 550 flow cell. Under the source paper's analysis protocol: The immunoSEQ output contained only junctional sequences without quality scores, so filtering could not match that applied to full-length reads. To assign V/J genes and CDR3, sequences were annotated against IMGT germline references using PyIR, a Python wrapper for IgBLAST v1.9. Reads were filtered out if the reads had weak V/J assignments (E-value above 1e-6), no CDR3, stop codons, out-of-frame junctions, or ambiguous translated residues. V3J clonotypes were defined as sequences sharing the same inferred V gene, J gene, and CDR3 amino acid sequence. To compute the percentage overlap between repertoires, the number of shared unique clonotypes was divided by the size of the smaller repertoire. Three approaches were used to assess repertoire richness: RTK rarefaction, the Chao1 estimator, and Recon v2.1 estimates of unobserved clonotypes. Generation probabilities for all TCRbeta clonotypes obtained by the gDNA method from four donors were computed using OLGA. In its TCRdb copy, this immuneACCESS table keeps in-frame sequences only and misses some clones. Where compared with another copy, unresolved V genes explain less than half of these, and the others have no known cause. That table furnishes V, J and clone size, whereas the DNA furnished D and trimming. The sample includes about 770,000 clones, with around 70% observed a single time. The ten largest clones add up to under 2% of the sample.

Healthy HIV-negative adults with no recently reported acute infections or vaccinations were included as donors. Only Caucasian adults living in Nashville, Tennessee, USA were represented among the donors. CD4+ T cells were enriched through magnetic negative selection, after which naive cells were positively selected on CD45RA and the remaining negative fraction served as the memory subset. After blood collection by leukapheresis, PBMCs were isolated using Ficoll-Histopaque density gradient centrifugation and then cryopreserved in the vapor phase of liquid nitrogen. Analytical flow cytometry was used to check the purity and quantity of each magnetically sorted T cell population. From each sorted fraction, genomic DNA was isolated and quantified by UV absorbance on a Nanodrop 2000c.

The receptor's source is a woman aged 25 to 39 in good health. Here the chain combines TRBV5-1 and TRBJ1-1, with 9 bases matching TRBD1. The sample consisted of memory CD4+ T cells sorted from blood. The cell subset or site label corresponds to: CD45RA-negative fraction. The CDR3 in this case is CASSSGQGNTEAFF. The nucleotides are TGCGCCAGCAGCTCGGGACAGGGGAACACTGAAGCTTTCTTT.